Listed below are T cell receptor beta chains from one sample, sequenced in a study of T-cell memory formation after mild COVID-19. TCRdb processed the 5' RACE reads anew with MiXCR; each CDR3 protein has one entry. The sample carries around 250,000 distinct CDR3 sequences, 15% to 20% recorded once. Sequencing was done on a sample of PBMCs or a T cell subset sorted from them (not recorded which). All receptors come from a man in his late teens or twenties who had mild COVID-19 (a few samples of this study predate the infection). Cell type and time point are not known. Both conserved end residues are part of each CDR3. A D gene is named only where the DNA matches it firmly. Size values are once, few and many counts, or a class for expanded clones, and some rows have none.

j_call: TRBJ1-6
d_call: TRBD1
v_call: TRBV5-1
clone_size: NA
cdr3_nt: TGCGCCAGCAGCTTGGGACCTGACAGGGGATGGGATTCACCCCTCCACTTT
cdr3_aa: CASSLGPDRGWDSPLHF

j_call: TRBJ2-2
d_call: NA
v_call: TRBV21-1
clone_size: NA
cdr3_nt: TGTGCCAGCAGCAAAACCCCAATGCGTAGGGTCGCGAACACCGGGGAGCTGTTTTTT
cdr3_aa: CASSKTPMRRVANTGELFF

j_call: TRBJ2-2
d_call: NA
v_call: TRBV6-2/TRBV6-3
clone_size: many
cdr3_nt: TGTGCCAGCAGCTATACCGGGTCCGCGGGCGGGGAGCTGTTTTTT
cdr3_aa: CASSYTGSAGGELFF

j_call: TRBJ2-3
d_call: NA
v_call: TRBV24-1
clone_size: few
cdr3_nt: TGTGCCACCAGTGATGCGGGGAAGCTCACAGATACGCAGTATTTT
cdr3_aa: CATSDAGKLTDTQYF

j_call: TRBJ2-1
d_call: TRBD1
v_call: TRBV28
clone_size: NA
cdr3_nt: TGTGCCAGCAAGGGGGACAGTTCGGTCAATGAGCAGTTCTTC
cdr3_aa: CASKGDSSVNEQFF

j_call: TRBJ2-7
d_call: NA
v_call: TRBV6-5
clone_size: NA
cdr3_nt: TGTGCCAGCAGGACGGGGGGCACCTACGAGCAGTACTTC
cdr3_aa: CASRTGGTYEQYF

j_call: TRBJ2-3
d_call: NA
v_call: TRBV5-5
clone_size: NA
cdr3_nt: TGTGCCAGCAGCTTGTATCAGGGTCCTACCACAGATACGCAGTATTTT
cdr3_aa: CASSLYQGPTTDTQYF

j_call: TRBJ2-3
d_call: NA
v_call: TRBV7-3
clone_size: once
cdr3_nt: TGTGCCAGCAGCTTAGGGGTGGGACGCCCTACCACAGATACGCAGTATTTT
cdr3_aa: CASSLGVGRPTTDTQYF

j_call: TRBJ1-1
d_call: NA
v_call: TRBV6-5
clone_size: few
cdr3_nt: TGTGCCAGCAGTTACGGCCTGGGGGTCACTGAAGCTTTCTTT
cdr3_aa: CASSYGLGVTEAFF

j_call: TRBJ1-1
d_call: TRBD1
v_call: TRBV2
clone_size: few
cdr3_nt: TGTGCCAGCAGTGGAGGGACAGGGGCTCCCACTGAAGCTTTCTTT
cdr3_aa: CASSGGTGAPTEAFF

j_call: TRBJ2-1
d_call: NA
v_call: TRBV7-9
clone_size: NA
cdr3_nt: TGTGCCAGCAGCGCCCGACAGGACGACCGTTTTACAATGAGGTCGGTGCAGTTCTTC
cdr3_aa: CASSARQDDRFTMRSVQFF

j_call: TRBJ1-1
d_call: NA
v_call: TRBV11-2
clone_size: NA
cdr3_nt: TGTGCCAGCAGCAACAGACGGGTGAACACTGAAGCTTTCTTT
cdr3_aa: CASSNRRVNTEAFF

j_call: TRBJ2-7
d_call: NA
v_call: TRBV6-5
clone_size: NA
cdr3_nt: TGTGCCAGCAGTTACACGGTGAACTCCTACGAGCAGTACTTC
cdr3_aa: CASSYTVNSYEQYF

j_call: TRBJ1-5
d_call: TRBD1
v_call: TRBV7-9
clone_size: NA
cdr3_nt: TGTGCCAGCAGCTTAGCGAGAGGGGGACAGAATCAGCCCCAGCATTTT
cdr3_aa: CASSLARGGQNQPQHF

j_call: TRBJ2-1
d_call: NA
v_call: TRBV5-1
clone_size: few
cdr3_nt: TGCGCCAGCAGCTTGGTCCTTACTAGGGGCAATGAGCAGTTCTTC
cdr3_aa: CASSLVLTRGNEQFF

j_call: TRBJ1-6
d_call: NA
v_call: TRBV12-3/TRBV12-4
clone_size: many
cdr3_nt: TGTGCCAGCAGTTCCCAGGGATCACCCCTCCACTTT
cdr3_aa: CASSSQGSPLHF

j_call: TRBJ1-2
d_call: TRBD1
v_call: TRBV6-2/TRBV6-3
clone_size: NA
cdr3_nt: TGTGCCAGCAGTTACTACGGACAGGAGAGATTCTATGGCTACACCTTC
cdr3_aa: CASSYYGQERFYGYTF

j_call: TRBJ2-5
d_call: TRBD2
v_call: TRBV29-1
clone_size: many
cdr3_nt: TGCAGCGTTGACCCGTGGGGGGGGGAGACCCAGTACTTC
cdr3_aa: CSVDPWGGETQYF

j_call: TRBJ1-2
d_call: NA
v_call: TRBV7-2
clone_size: NA
cdr3_nt: TGTGCCAGCAGCTTAGTTTTTCGGCCAGCTAACTATGGCTACACCTTC
cdr3_aa: CASSLVFRPANYGYTF

j_call: TRBJ2-3
d_call: NA
v_call: TRBV5-4
clone_size: few
cdr3_nt: TGTGCCAGCAGCTTCTCCTCAGATACGCAGTATTTT
cdr3_aa: CASSFSSDTQYF

j_call: TRBJ2-3
d_call: NA
v_call: TRBV4-3
clone_size: many
cdr3_nt: TGCGCCAGCAGCCAAGATCGGGGCACAGATACGCAGTATTTT
cdr3_aa: CASSQDRGTDTQYF

j_call: TRBJ2-7
d_call: NA
v_call: TRBV2
clone_size: few
cdr3_nt: TGTGCCAGCCAGGGGACCGATGACTACGAGCAGTACTTC
cdr3_aa: CASQGTDDYEQYF

j_call: TRBJ2-1
d_call: NA
v_call: TRBV10-3
clone_size: few
cdr3_nt: TGTGCCATTCGACCTGTGGGAAATGAGCAGTTCTTC
cdr3_aa: CAIRPVGNEQFF

j_call: TRBJ2-5
d_call: TRBD2
v_call: TRBV2
clone_size: once
cdr3_nt: TGTGCCAGTGAGCGGGGGCTATCGGAGACCCAGTACTTC
cdr3_aa: CASERGLSETQYF

j_call: TRBJ1-2
d_call: NA
v_call: TRBV12-3/TRBV12-4
clone_size: NA
cdr3_nt: TGTGCCAGCAGTTTAAGCAGCGTTTATGGCTACACCTTC
cdr3_aa: CASSLSSVYGYTF

j_call: TRBJ2-3
d_call: TRBD2
v_call: TRBV7-3
clone_size: NA
cdr3_nt: TGTGCCAGCAGCTCCGCGGGGGGGAACACAGATACGCAGTATTTT
cdr3_aa: CASSSAGGNTDTQYF

j_call: TRBJ2-7
d_call: TRBD2
v_call: TRBV6-1
clone_size: many
cdr3_nt: TGTGCCAGCAGTGATTCTGGGACTAGCCGCTACGAGCAGTACTTC
cdr3_aa: CASSDSGTSRYEQYF

j_call: TRBJ1-6
d_call: NA
v_call: TRBV13
clone_size: few
cdr3_nt: TGTGCCAGCAGCCAAGCCCGGGGGGGGCCCCTCCACTTT
cdr3_aa: CASSQARGGPLHF

j_call: TRBJ2-3
d_call: TRBD1
v_call: TRBV5-1
clone_size: few
cdr3_nt: TGCGCCAGTGTAAGGACAGGGAACACAGATACGCAGTATTTT
cdr3_aa: CASVRTGNTDTQYF

j_call: TRBJ1-1
d_call: TRBD1
v_call: TRBV20-1
clone_size: NA
cdr3_nt: TGCAGTGCTAGAGCTGGGACAGTCATGAACACTGAAGCTTTCTTT
cdr3_aa: CSARAGTVMNTEAFF

j_call: TRBJ1-3
d_call: NA
v_call: TRBV4-1
clone_size: many
cdr3_nt: TGCGCCAGCAGCGGTCACAGGGAGGCTGGAAACACCATATATTTT
cdr3_aa: CASSGHREAGNTIYF

j_call: TRBJ2-3
d_call: TRBD1
v_call: TRBV7-3
clone_size: few
cdr3_nt: TGTGCCAGCAGCCCAAGGGGGACAGGGTTTGCAGATACGCAGTATTTT
cdr3_aa: CASSPRGTGFADTQYF

j_call: TRBJ2-5
d_call: NA
v_call: TRBV13
clone_size: NA
cdr3_nt: TGTGCCAGCAGCCCACAGTGGGCGGGGGCGCAAGAGACCCAGTACTTC
cdr3_aa: CASSPQWAGAQETQYF

j_call: TRBJ2-4
d_call: NA
v_call: TRBV7-3
clone_size: few
cdr3_nt: TGTGCCAGCAGTCCCGACCGGGACACAAAAAACATTCAGTACTTC
cdr3_aa: CASSPDRDTKNIQYF

j_call: TRBJ1-2
d_call: NA
v_call: TRBV5-6
clone_size: NA
cdr3_nt: TGTGCCAGCAGCCCTATGCAGTCTAACTATGGCTACACCTTC
cdr3_aa: CASSPMQSNYGYTF

j_call: TRBJ2-5
d_call: NA
v_call: TRBV6-5
clone_size: NA
cdr3_nt: TGTGCCACGGAGGCAGGGTACCAAGAGACCCAGTACTTC
cdr3_aa: CATEAGYQETQYF

j_call: TRBJ2-3
d_call: TRBD2
v_call: TRBV6-6
clone_size: few
cdr3_nt: TGTGCCAGCAGTTGGGGAGCTGCGGGGGGGCCGCCAGATACGCAGTATTTT
cdr3_aa: CASSWGAAGGPPDTQYF

j_call: TRBJ2-5
d_call: TRBD2
v_call: TRBV7-3
clone_size: many
cdr3_nt: TGTGCCAGCAGCCCGGCGGGAAGCGGGGGGCCAGGTCGGGAGACCCAGTACTTC
cdr3_aa: CASSPAGSGGPGRETQYF

j_call: TRBJ2-3
d_call: TRBD2
v_call: TRBV11-2
clone_size: few
cdr3_nt: TGTGCCAGCAGGACAACTAGCGGGGGGACAGATACGCAGTATTTT
cdr3_aa: CASRTTSGGTDTQYF

j_call: TRBJ2-3
d_call: TRBD2
v_call: TRBV5-1
clone_size: NA
cdr3_nt: TGCGCCAGCAGCTCGGGGGTAGCGGGGGCCCTGATTGATACGCAGTATTTT
cdr3_aa: CASSSGVAGALIDTQYF

j_call: TRBJ2-5
d_call: TRBD1
v_call: TRBV4-1
clone_size: few
cdr3_nt: TGCGCCAGCAGCGAATGGACAGGGCCGTTGGAGACCCAGTACTTC
cdr3_aa: CASSEWTGPLETQYF

j_call: TRBJ2-3
d_call: TRBD2
v_call: TRBV10-3
clone_size: NA
cdr3_nt: TGTGCCACCCTACGGGGGGGCACAGATACGCAGTATTTT
cdr3_aa: CATLRGGTDTQYF

j_call: TRBJ1-2
d_call: TRBD1
v_call: TRBV12-5
clone_size: NA
cdr3_nt: TGTGCTAGTGGACCAGGGGGGAACTATGGCTACACCTTC
cdr3_aa: CASGPGGNYGYTF

j_call: TRBJ2-1
d_call: NA
v_call: TRBV5-1
clone_size: many
cdr3_nt: TGCGCCAGCCATAGGGGGGAACTATACAATGAGCAGTTCTTC
cdr3_aa: CASHRGELYNEQFF

j_call: TRBJ2-7
d_call: NA
v_call: TRBV3-1
clone_size: few
cdr3_nt: TGTGCCAGCAGCCAATTTACAGGGTTTTACGAGCAGTACTTC
cdr3_aa: CASSQFTGFYEQYF

j_call: TRBJ2-5
d_call: NA
v_call: TRBV28
clone_size: NA
cdr3_nt: TGTGCCAGCACCACGGAAAGCCAGACCCAGTACTTC
cdr3_aa: CASTTESQTQYF

j_call: TRBJ2-5
d_call: TRBD1
v_call: TRBV7-9
clone_size: NA
cdr3_nt: TGTGCCAGCAGCGCACAGGGGTCAGGTGTGGAGACCCAGTACTTC
cdr3_aa: CASSAQGSGVETQYF

j_call: TRBJ1-4
d_call: TRBD1
v_call: TRBV20-1
clone_size: NA
cdr3_nt: TGCAGTGCTAAACCGGGAGACAGGGGTGAAAAACTGTTTTTT
cdr3_aa: CSAKPGDRGEKLFF

j_call: TRBJ2-1
d_call: NA
v_call: TRBV7-2
clone_size: few
cdr3_nt: TGTGCCAGCAGCTTAGCAAGGCGCGGAAATGAGCAGTTCTTC
cdr3_aa: CASSLARRGNEQFF

j_call: TRBJ2-1
d_call: NA
v_call: TRBV7-2
clone_size: NA
cdr3_nt: TGTGCCAGCAGCTTGAGGTGGGATGAGCAGTTCTTC
cdr3_aa: CASSLRWDEQFF

j_call: TRBJ1-1
d_call: NA
v_call: TRBV20-1
clone_size: NA
cdr3_nt: TGCAGTGCTAGAGATATAGAGGGAAGCACTGAAGCTTTCTTT
cdr3_aa: CSARDIEGSTEAFF

j_call: TRBJ2-3
d_call: NA
v_call: TRBV2
clone_size: once
cdr3_nt: TGTGCCAGCAGTGACCCAGATAAGACCGATACGCAGTATTTT
cdr3_aa: CASSDPDKTDTQYF

j_call: TRBJ1-5
d_call: NA
v_call: TRBV20-1
clone_size: many
cdr3_nt: TGCAGTGCGGTAAAAGGGAAGGCAGATCAGCCCCAGCATTTT
cdr3_aa: CSAVKGKADQPQHF

j_call: TRBJ2-7
d_call: TRBD2
v_call: TRBV20-1
clone_size: few
cdr3_nt: TGCAGTGCTAGAGATTCTAGCGGGCCCTACGAGCAGTACTTC
cdr3_aa: CSARDSSGPYEQYF

j_call: TRBJ2-7
d_call: NA
v_call: TRBV6-5
clone_size: few
cdr3_nt: TGTGCCAGCAGTTCCCAGGGGCAACCCTACGAGCAGTACTTC
cdr3_aa: CASSSQGQPYEQYF

j_call: TRBJ1-4
d_call: NA
v_call: TRBV4-2
clone_size: few
cdr3_nt: TGTGCCAGCAGCCAGAGGGGAGGTTTGGATGAAAAACTGTTTTTT
cdr3_aa: CASSQRGGLDEKLFF

j_call: TRBJ1-5
d_call: TRBD1
v_call: TRBV5-1
clone_size: NA
cdr3_nt: TGCGCCAAGTCCGGGACAGGGGCTCAGCCCCAGCATTTT
cdr3_aa: CAKSGTGAQPQHF

j_call: TRBJ2-1
d_call: TRBD2
v_call: TRBV5-1
clone_size: NA
cdr3_nt: TGCGCCAGCAGCTTAGCACTAGCGGGGCGTGCCAATGAGCAGTTCTTC
cdr3_aa: CASSLALAGRANEQFF

j_call: TRBJ2-7
d_call: NA
v_call: TRBV7-2
clone_size: NA
cdr3_nt: TGTGCCAGCAGCTTAGCGTTCGGGTCCTTCTACGAGCAGTACTTC
cdr3_aa: CASSLAFGSFYEQYF